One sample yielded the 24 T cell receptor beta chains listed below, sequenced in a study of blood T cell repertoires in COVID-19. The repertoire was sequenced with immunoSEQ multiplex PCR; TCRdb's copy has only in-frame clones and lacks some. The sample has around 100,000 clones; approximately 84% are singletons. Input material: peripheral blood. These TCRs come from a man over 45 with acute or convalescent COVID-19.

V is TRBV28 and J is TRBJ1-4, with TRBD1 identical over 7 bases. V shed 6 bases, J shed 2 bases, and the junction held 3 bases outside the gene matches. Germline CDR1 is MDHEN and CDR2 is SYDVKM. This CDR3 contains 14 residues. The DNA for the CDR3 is TGTGCCAGCAGCCAACAGGGGACTAATGAAAAACTGTTTTTT. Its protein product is CASSQQGTNEKLFF.

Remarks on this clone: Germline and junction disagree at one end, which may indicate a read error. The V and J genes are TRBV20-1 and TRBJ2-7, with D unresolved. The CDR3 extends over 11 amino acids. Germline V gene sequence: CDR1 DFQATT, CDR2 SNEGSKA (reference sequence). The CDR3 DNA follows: TGCAGTGTTAGAACTACCTACGAGCAGTACTTC. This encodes CSVRTTYEQYF.

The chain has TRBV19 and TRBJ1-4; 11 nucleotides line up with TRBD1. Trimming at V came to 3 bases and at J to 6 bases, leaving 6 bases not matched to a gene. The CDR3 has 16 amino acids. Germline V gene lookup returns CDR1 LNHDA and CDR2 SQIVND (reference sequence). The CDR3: CASSILRGQGDEKLFF. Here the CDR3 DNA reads TGTGCCAGTAGTATTCTTCGGGGACAGGGGGATGAAAAACTGTTTTTT.

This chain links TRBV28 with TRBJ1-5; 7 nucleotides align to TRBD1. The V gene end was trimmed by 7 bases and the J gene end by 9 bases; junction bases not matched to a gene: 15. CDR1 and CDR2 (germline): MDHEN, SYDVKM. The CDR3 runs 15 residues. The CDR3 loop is CASTLQGTLFMPQHF. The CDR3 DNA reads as TGTGCCAGCACCCTACAGGGGACATTGTTTATGCCCCAGCATTTT. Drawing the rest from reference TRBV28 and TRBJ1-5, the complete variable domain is DVKVTQSSRYLVKRTGEKVFLECVQDMDHENMFWYRQDPGLGLRLIYFSYDVKMKEKGDIPEGYSVSREKKERFSLILESASTNQTSMYLCASTLQGTLFMPQHFGDGTRLSIL.

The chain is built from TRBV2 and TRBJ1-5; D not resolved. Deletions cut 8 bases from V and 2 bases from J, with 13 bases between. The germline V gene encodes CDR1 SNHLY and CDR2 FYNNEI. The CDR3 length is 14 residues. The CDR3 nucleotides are TGTGCCAGCGCGAAATGGGCCGGCAATCAGCCCCAGCATTTT. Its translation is CASAKWAGNQPQHF.

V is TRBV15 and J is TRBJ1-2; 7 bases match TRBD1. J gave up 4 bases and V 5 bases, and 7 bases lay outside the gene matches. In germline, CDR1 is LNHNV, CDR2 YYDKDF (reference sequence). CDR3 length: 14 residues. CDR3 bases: TGTGCCACCAGCCTAAAACAGGGGACCTATGGCTACACCTTC. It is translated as CATSLKQGTYGYTF.

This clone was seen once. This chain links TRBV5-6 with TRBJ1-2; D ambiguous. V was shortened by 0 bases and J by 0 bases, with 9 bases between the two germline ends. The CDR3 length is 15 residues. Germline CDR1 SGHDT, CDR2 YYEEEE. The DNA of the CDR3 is TGTGCCAGCAGCTTGGCCGGGGTTTCTAACTATGGCTACACCTTC. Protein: CASSLAGVSNYGYTF.

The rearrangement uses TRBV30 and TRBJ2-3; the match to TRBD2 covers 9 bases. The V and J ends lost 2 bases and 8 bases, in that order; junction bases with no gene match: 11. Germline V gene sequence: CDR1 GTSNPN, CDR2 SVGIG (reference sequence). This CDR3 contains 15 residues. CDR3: CAWSTGGGATGTQYF. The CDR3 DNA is TGTGCCTGGAGTACAGGCGGGGGGGCTACCGGTACGCAGTATTTT.

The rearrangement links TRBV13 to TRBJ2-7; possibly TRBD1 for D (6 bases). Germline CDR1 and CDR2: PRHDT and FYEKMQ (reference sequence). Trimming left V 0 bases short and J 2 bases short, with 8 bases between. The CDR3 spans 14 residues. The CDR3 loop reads CASSLGQGTYEQYF. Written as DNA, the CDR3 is TGTGCCAGCAGCTTAGGACAGGGAACCTACGAGCAGTACTTC.

The CDR3 DNA reads TGTGCCAGCAGCTTGGTGAGGGTCCCTGAAGCTTTCTTT. Protein product: CASSLVRVPEAFF. The chain couples TRBV5-6 to TRBJ1-1, with D hard to call. The CDR3 runs to 13 residues. The V end was cut by 0 bases, the J end by 6 bases, with 9 bases between. The germline CDR1 and CDR2 sequences are SGHDT and YYEEEE.

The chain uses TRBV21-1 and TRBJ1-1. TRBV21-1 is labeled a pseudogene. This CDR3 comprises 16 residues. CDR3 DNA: TGTGCCAGCAGTCCCAGGGACTGCGAATCGAACACTGAAGCTTTCTTT. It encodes CASSPRDCESNTEAFF.

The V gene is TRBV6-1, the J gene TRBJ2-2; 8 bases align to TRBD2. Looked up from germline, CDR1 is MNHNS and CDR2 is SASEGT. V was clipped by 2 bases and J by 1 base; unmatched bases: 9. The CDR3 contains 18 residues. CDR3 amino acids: CASSEKPSGGLNTGELFF. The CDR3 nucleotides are TGTGCCAGCAGTGAAAAGCCCAGCGGGGGCCTGAACACCGGGGAGCTGTTTTTT.

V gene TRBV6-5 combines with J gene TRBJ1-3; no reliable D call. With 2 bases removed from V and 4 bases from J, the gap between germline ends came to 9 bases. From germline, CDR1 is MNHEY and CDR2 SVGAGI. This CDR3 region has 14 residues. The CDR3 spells CASSYQARGNTIYF. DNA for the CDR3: TGTGCCAGCAGTTACCAGGCAAGGGGAAACACCATATATTTT.

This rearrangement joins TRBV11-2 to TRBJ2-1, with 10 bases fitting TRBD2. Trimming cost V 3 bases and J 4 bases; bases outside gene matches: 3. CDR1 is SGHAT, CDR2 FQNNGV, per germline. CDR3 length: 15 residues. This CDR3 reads CASSFSGGPYNEQFF. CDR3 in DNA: TGTGCCAGCAGCTTTAGCGGGGGGCCTTACAATGAGCAGTTCTTC.

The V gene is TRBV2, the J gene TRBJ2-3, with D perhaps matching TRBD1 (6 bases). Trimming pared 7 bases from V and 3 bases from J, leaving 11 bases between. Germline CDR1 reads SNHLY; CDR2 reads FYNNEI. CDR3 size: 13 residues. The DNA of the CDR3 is TGTGCCAGCAAGGCAGGGGAAACAGATACGCAGTATTTT. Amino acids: CASKAGETDTQYF.

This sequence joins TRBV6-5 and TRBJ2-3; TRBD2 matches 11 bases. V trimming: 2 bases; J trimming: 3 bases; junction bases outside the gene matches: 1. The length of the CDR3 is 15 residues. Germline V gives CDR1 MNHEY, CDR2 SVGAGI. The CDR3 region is CASSYLAGGTDTQYF. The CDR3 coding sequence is TGTGCCAGCAGTTACCTAGCGGGGGGTACAGATACGCAGTATTTT.

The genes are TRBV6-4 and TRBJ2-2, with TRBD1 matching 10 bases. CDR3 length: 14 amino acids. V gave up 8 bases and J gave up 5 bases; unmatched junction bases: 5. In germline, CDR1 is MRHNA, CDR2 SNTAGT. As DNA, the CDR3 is TGTGCCAGCGCCACGGGACAGGGGACCGGGGAGCTGTTTTTT. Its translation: CASATGQGTGELFF.

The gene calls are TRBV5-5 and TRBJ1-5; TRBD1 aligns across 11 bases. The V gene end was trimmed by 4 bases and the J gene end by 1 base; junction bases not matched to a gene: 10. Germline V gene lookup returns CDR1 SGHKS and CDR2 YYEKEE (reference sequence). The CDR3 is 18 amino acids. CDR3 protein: CASSGDPGTGGSNQPQHF. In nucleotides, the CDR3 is TGTGCCAGCAGCGGTGACCCCGGGACAGGGGGAAGCAATCAGCCCCAGCATTTT.

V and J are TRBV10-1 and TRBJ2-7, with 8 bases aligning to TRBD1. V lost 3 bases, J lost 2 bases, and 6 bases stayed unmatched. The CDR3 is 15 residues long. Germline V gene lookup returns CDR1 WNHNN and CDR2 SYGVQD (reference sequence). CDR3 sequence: CASSDDRGLPYEQYF. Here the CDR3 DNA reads TGCGCCAGCAGTGATGACAGGGGTCTACCCTACGAGCAGTACTTC.

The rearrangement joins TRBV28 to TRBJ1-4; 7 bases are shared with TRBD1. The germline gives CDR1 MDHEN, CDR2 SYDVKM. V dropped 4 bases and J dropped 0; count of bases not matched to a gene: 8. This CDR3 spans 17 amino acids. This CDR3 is CASSSDRWGATNEKLFF. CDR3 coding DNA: TGTGCCAGCAGTTCGGACAGGTGGGGGGCAACTAATGAAAAACTGTTTTTT.

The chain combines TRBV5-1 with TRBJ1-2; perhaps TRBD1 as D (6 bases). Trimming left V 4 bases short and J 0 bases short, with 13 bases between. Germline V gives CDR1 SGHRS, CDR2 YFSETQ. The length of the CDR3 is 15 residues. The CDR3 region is CASSPDGQPNYGYTF. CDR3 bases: TGCGCCAGCAGCCCGGACGGACAGCCTAACTATGGCTACACCTTC.

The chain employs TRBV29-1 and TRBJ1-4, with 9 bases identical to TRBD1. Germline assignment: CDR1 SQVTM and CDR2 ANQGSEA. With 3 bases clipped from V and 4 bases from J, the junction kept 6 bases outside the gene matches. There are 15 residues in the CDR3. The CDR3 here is CSVELGTGFNEKLFF. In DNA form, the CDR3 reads TGCAGCGTTGAGTTGGGGACAGGGTTTAATGAAAAACTGTTTTTT. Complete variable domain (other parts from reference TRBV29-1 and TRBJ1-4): SAVISQKPSRDICQRGTSLTIQCQVDSQVTMMFWYRQQPGQSLTLIATANQGSEATYESGFVIDKFPISRPNLTFSTLTVSNMSPEDSSIYLCSVELGTGFNEKLFFGSGTQLSVL.

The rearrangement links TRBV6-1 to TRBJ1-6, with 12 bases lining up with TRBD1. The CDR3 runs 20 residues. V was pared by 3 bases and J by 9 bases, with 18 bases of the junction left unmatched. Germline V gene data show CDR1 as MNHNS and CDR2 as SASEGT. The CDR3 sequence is CASSDLVPWDRGQFSSPLHF. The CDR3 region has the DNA TGTGCCAGCAGTGACCTCGTTCCGTGGGACAGGGGGCAATTTAGTTCACCCCTCCACTTT.

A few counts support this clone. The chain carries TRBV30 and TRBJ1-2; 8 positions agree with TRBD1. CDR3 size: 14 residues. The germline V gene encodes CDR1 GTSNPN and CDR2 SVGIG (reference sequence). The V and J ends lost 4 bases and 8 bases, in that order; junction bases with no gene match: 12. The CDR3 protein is CAWTYGQGIGGYTF. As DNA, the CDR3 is TGTGCCTGGACCTATGGACAGGGAATAGGGGGCTACACCTTC.